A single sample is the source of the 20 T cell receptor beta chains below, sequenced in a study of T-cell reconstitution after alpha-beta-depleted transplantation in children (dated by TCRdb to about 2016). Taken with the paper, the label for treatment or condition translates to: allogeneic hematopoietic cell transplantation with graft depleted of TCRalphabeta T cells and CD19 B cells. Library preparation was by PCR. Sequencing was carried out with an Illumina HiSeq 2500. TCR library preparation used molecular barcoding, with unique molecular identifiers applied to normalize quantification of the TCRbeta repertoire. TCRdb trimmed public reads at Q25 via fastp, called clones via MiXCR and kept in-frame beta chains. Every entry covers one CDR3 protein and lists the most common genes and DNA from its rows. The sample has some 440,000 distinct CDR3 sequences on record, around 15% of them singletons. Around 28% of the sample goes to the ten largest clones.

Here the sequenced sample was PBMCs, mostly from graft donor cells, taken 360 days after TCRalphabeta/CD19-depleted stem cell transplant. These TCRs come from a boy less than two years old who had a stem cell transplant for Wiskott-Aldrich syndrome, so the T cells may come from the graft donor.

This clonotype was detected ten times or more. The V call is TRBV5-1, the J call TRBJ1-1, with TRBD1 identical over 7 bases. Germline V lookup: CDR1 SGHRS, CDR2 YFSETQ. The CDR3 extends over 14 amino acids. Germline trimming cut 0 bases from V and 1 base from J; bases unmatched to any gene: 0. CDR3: CASSLAGGNTEAFF. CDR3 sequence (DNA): TGCGCCAGCAGCTTGGCAGGGGGGAACACTGAAGCTTTCTTT.

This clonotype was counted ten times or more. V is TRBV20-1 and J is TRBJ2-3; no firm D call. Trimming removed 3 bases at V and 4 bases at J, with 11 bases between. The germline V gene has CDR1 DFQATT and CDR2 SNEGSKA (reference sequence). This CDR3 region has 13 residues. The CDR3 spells CSASLPTSDTQYF. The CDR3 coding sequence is TGCAGTGCTAGCTTACCAACGTCAGATACGCAGTATTTT.

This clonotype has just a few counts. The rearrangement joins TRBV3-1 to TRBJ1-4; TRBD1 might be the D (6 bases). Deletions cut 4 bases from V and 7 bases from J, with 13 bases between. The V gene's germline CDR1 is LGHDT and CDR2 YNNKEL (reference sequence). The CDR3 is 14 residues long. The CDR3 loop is CASSRGGRVEKLFF. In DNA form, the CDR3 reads TGTGCCAGCAGCCGGGGGGGGCGTGTTGAAAAACTGTTTTTT.

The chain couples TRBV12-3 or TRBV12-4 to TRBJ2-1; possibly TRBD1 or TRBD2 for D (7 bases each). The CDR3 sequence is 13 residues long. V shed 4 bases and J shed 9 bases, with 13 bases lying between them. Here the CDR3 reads CASSSRGGSEQFF. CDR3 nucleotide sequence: TGTGCCAGCAGTTCCAGGGGGGGAAGTGAGCAGTTCTTC.

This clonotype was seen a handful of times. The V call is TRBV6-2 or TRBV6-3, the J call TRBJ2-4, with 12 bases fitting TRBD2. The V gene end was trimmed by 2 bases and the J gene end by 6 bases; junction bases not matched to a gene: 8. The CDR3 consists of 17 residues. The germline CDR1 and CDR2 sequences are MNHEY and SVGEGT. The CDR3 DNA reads TGTGCCAGCAGTTACGGACTAGCGGGGCCCCGCGGAAACATTCAGTACTTC. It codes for CASSYGLAGPRGNIQYF.

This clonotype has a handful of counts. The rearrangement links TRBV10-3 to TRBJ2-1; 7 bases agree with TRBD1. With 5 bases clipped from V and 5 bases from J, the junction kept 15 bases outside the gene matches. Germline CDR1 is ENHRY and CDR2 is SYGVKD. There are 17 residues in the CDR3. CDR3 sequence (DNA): TGTGCCATCAGTACCACAGGGGTACTGAAAATTAACAATGAGCAGTTCTTC. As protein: CAISTTGVLKINNEQFF.

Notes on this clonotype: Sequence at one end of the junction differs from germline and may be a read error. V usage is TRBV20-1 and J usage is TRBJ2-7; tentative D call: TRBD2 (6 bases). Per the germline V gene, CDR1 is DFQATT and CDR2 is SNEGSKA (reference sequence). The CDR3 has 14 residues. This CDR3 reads CGAEHRRVPYEQYF. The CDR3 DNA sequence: TGCGGTGCGGAGCACAGGAGGGTCCCCTACGAGCAGTACTTC.

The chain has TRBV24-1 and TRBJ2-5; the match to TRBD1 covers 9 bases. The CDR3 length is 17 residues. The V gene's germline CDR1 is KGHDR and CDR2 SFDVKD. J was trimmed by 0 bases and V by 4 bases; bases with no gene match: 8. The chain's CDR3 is CATSDSPGQGDQETQYF. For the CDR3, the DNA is TGTGCCACCAGTGACTCGCCGGGACAGGGAGACCAAGAGACCCAGTACTTC.

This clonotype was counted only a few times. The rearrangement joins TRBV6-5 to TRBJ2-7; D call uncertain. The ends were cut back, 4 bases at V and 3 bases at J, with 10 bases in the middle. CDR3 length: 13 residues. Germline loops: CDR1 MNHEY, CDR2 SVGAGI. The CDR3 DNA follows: TGTGCCAGCAGTTTGACGGAACGCTACGAGCAGTACTTC. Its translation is CASSLTERYEQYF.

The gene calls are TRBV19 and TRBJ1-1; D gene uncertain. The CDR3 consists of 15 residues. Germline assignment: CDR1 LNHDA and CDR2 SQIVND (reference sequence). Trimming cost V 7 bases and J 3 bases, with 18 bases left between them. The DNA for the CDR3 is TGTGCCAGTATGTGGTCAAGAAAAACTTACACTGAAGCTTTCTTT. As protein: CASMWSRKTYTEAFF.

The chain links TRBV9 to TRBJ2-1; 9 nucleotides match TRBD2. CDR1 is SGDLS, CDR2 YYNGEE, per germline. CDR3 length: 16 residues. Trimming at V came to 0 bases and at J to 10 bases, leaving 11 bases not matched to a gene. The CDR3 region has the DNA TGTGCCAGCAGCGTAGCTACGACTAGCGGCAATATAGAGCAGTTCTTC. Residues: CASSVATTSGNIEQFF.

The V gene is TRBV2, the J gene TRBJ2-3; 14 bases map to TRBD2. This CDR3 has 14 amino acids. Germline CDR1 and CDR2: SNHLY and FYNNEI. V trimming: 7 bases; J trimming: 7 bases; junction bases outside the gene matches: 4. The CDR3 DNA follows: TGTGCCAGCAACCGACTAGCGGGAGGGAATACGCAGTATTTT. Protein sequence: CASNRLAGGNTQYF.

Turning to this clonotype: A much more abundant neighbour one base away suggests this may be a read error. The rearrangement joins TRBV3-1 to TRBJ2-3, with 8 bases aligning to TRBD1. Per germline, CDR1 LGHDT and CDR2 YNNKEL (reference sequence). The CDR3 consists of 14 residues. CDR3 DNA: TGTGTCAGCAGCCTCCTTCCAGGGGGCGAGACGCAGTATTTT. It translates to CVSSLLPGGETQYF.

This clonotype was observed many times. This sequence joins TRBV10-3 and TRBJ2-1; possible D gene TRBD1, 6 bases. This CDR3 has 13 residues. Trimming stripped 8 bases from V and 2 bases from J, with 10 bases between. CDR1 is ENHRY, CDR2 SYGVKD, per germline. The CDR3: CAIVDRPYNEQFF. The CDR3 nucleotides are TGTGCCATCGTCGACAGGCCCTACAATGAGCAGTTCTTC.

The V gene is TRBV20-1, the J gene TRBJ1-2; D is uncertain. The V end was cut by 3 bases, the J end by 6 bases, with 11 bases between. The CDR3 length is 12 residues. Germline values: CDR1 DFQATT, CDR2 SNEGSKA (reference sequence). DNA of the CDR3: TGCAGTGCTAGGGCAAGCATGGATGGCTACACCTTC. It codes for CSARASMDGYTF.

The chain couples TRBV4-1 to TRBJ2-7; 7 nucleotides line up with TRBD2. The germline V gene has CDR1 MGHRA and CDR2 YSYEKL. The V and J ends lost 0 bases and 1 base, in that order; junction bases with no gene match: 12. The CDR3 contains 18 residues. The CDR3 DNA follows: TGCGCCAGCAGCCAAGAACGGGGCGGGAGCCCGAAGTCCTACGAGCAGTACTTC. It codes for CASSQERGGSPKSYEQYF.

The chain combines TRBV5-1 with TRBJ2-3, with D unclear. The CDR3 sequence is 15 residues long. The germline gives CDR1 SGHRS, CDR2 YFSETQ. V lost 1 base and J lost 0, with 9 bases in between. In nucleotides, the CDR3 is TGCGCCAGCAGCTTGATGATCCAGAGCACAGATACGCAGTATTTT. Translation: CASSLMIQSTDTQYF.

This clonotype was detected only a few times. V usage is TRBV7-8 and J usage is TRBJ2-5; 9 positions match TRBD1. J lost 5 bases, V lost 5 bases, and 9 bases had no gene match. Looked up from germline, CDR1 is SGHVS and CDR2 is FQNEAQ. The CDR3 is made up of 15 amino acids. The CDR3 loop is CASSDGQGTSETQYF. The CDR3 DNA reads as TGTGCCAGCAGCGACGGACAGGGGACATCGGAGACCCAGTACTTC.

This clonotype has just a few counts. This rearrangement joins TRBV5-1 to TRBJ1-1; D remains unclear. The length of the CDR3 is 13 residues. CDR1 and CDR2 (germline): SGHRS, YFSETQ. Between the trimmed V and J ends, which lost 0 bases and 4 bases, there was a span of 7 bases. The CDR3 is CASSLGQRTEAFF. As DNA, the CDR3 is TGCGCCAGCAGCTTGGGGCAGCGCACTGAAGCTTTCTTT.

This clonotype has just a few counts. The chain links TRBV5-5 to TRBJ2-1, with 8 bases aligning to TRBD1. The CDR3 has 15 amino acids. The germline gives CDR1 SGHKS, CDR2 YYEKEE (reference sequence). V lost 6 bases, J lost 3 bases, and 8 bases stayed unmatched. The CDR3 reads CASTGGQVVYNEQFF. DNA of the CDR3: TGTGCCAGCACCGGGGGACAGGTGGTCTACAATGAGCAGTTCTTC. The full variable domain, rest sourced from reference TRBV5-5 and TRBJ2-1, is DAGVTQSPTHLIKTRGQQVTLRCSPISGHKSVSWYQQVLGQGPQFIFQYYEKEERGRGNFPDRFSARQFPNYSSELNVNALLLGDSALYLCASTGGQVVYNEQFFGPGTRLTVL.